The present T cell receptor beta chain was sequenced within a study of blood T cells in healthy people across ages. The CDR3 contains 12 residues. Trimming removed 6 bases at V and 8 bases at J, with 13 bases between. Through a sample-barcoded 5' primer and a J-beta primer mix, a second PCR was run for about 7 to 12 cycles. With 12 random nucleotides, a template-switch adaptor tagged each individual cDNA molecule. TCRdb used MiXCR to reprocess the 5' RACE reads, holding one entry per CDR3 protein. In the table there are about 800,000 distinct CDR3 sequences, 58% of which are singletons. This chain joins TRBV12-3 or TRBV12-4 and TRBJ1-2, with unresolved D. Sequencing used blood. The source of this sequence is a young man in good health. Here the CDR3 DNA reads TGTGCCAGCAGCCCCGGACCGGGGGGCTACACCTTC. Amino acid sequence: CASSPGPGGYTF.